Listed here are 19 T cell receptor beta chains from one sample, sequenced in a study of T cells in Graves' hyperthyroidism and ophthalmopathy. Amplification targeted TCR beta CDR3 regions from RNA transcripts. The HTBI primer set drove a first-round RT-PCR of the TCR CDR3. In TCRdb, the multiplex PCR reads were re-called with MiXCR into one record per CDR3 protein. Here the sample spans around 620,000 distinct CDR3 sequences, about 16% being singletons. Input material: blood. The source is a woman younger than 45 with Graves' hyperthyroidism.

In this sample, this clonotype turned up a few times. The gene calls are TRBV6-1 and TRBJ2-7, with TRBD2 identical over 7 bases. Trimming cost V 3 bases and J 0 bases; bases outside gene matches: 5. The CDR3 covers 15 residues. Looked up from germline, CDR1 is MNHNS and CDR2 is SASEGT. The chain's CDR3 is CASSDTGLSSYEQYF. As DNA, the CDR3 is TGTGCCAGCAGTGATACGGGACTAAGCTCCTACGAGCAGTACTTC.

This clonotype was recorded many times. This chain uses TRBV6-5 with TRBJ2-7; the D call may be TRBD1 or TRBD2 (5 bases each). Trimming cost V 2 bases and J 4 bases, with 12 bases left between them. The CDR3 is made up of 14 amino acids. Germline V gene data show CDR1 as MNHEY and CDR2 as SVGAGI. The CDR3, as DNA: TGTGCCAGCAGTTACGAACGAGGGACGTACGAGCAGTACTTC. This gives the protein CASSYERGTYEQYF.

This clonotype has just a few counts. The V and J genes are TRBV7-9 and TRBJ1-1, with unresolved D. The CDR3 totals 12 residues. V lost 4 bases and J lost 3, with 6 bases in between. In germline, CDR1 is SEHNR, CDR2 FQNEAQ (reference sequence). DNA for the CDR3: TGTGCCAGCAGCTCCTATGACACTGAAGCTTTCTTT. It is translated as CASSSYDTEAFF.

The chain links TRBV20-1 to TRBJ2-1, with TRBD2 matching 10 bases. CDR3 length: 15 residues. Germline values: CDR1 DFQATT, CDR2 SNEGSKA (reference sequence). J lost 15 bases, V lost 0 bases, and 14 bases had no gene match. The CDR3 DNA follows: TGCAGTGCTAGAGAGGGGACTAGCGTTCCTCTACCGCCGTTCTTC. Amino acids: CSAREGTSVPLPPFF.

This CDR3 is CASRDSGSYEQYF. DNA of the CDR3: TGCGCCAGCAGAGACAGTGGGTCCTACGAGCAGTACTTC. This chain uses TRBV5-1 with TRBJ2-7, with D maybe TRBD1 (5 bases). This CDR3 has 13 amino acids. Between the trimmed V and J ends, which lost 5 bases and 1 base, there was a span of 10 bases. The germline V gene has CDR1 SGHRS and CDR2 YFSETQ.

The chain has TRBV12-3 or TRBV12-4 and TRBJ1-1; maybe TRBD1 (6 bases). The CDR3 spans 14 residues. V dropped 3 bases and J dropped 3 bases, with 11 bases sitting between them. CDR3 sequence (DNA): TGTGCCAGCAGTTTTCGAAGGGGGGACACTGAAGCTTTCTTT. Its protein product is CASSFRRGDTEAFF.

This clonotype occurred many times. The chain carries TRBV20-1 and TRBJ2-5, with D possibly TRBD2 on 5 matching bases. Germline loops: CDR1 DFQATT, CDR2 SNEGSKA (reference sequence). V dropped 5 bases and J dropped 5 bases, with 9 bases sitting between them. The CDR3 runs to 11 residues. The CDR3 sequence is CSAPKRETQYF. The CDR3 DNA is TGCAGTGCTCCAAAGCGGGAGACCCAGTACTTC.

At least ten counts were recorded for this clonotype. The chain couples TRBV9 to TRBJ2-5, with a weak D call TRBD2 (6 bases). The CDR3 extends over 15 amino acids. V was clipped by 0 bases and J by 4 bases, with 13 bases between them. CDR1 and CDR2 from the germline V gene are SGDLS and YYNGEE. CDR3 nucleotides: TGTGCCAGCAGCGTAGGCGGGACCCAGGGAGAGACCCAGTACTTC. Translated: CASSVGGTQGETQYF.

In this sample, this clonotype turned up a few times. The chain is built from TRBV5-6 and TRBJ1-1; maybe TRBD1 (6 bases). This CDR3 is 15 amino acids long. V lost 4 bases and J lost 0, with 13 bases in between. Germline CDR1 is SGHDT and CDR2 is YYEEEE. CDR3 sequence reads: CASSRATGLNTEAFF. Here the CDR3 DNA reads TGTGCCAGCAGCCGGGCGACAGGATTGAACACTGAAGCTTTCTTT.

The rearrangement uses TRBV28 and TRBJ1-2; D is undetermined. The germline gives CDR1 MDHEN, CDR2 SYDVKM. The CDR3 is 8 residues long. V was clipped by 10 bases and J by 6 bases, with 3 bases between them. In DNA, the CDR3 is TGTGCCACAAATGGCTACACCTTC. The encoded protein is CATNGYTF.

This clonotype was observed at least ten times. The rearrangement joins TRBV7-2 to TRBJ2-3; D might be TRBD1 or TRBD2, each matching 7 bases. This CDR3 spans 16 amino acids. V dropped 4 bases and J dropped 2 bases, with 16 bases sitting between them. Per germline, CDR1 SGHTA and CDR2 FQGNSA. CDR3 coding DNA: TGTGCCAGCAGCTCCCAGGGGGGGTATTCCACAGATACGCAGTATTTT. Protein product: CASSSQGGYSTDTQYF.

The V and J genes are TRBV6-1 and TRBJ1-5; D is undetermined. The CDR3 covers 14 residues. The germline gives CDR1 MNHNS, CDR2 SASEGT. V was clipped by 1 base and J by 7 bases, with 11 bases between them. The CDR3 spells CASSEVGSSQPQHF. In DNA form, the CDR3 reads TGTGCCAGCAGTGAAGTGGGTTCCTCCCAGCCCCAGCATTTT.

Many counts were recorded for this clonotype. V is TRBV28 and J is TRBJ2-7, with D uncertain. Germline V lookup: CDR1 MDHEN, CDR2 SYDVKM. The V end was cut by 5 bases, the J end by 4 bases, with 12 bases between. The CDR3 has 13 residues. The CDR3 sequence: CASSGLTIYEQYF. CDR3 in DNA: TGTGCCAGCAGTGGGCTGACGATTTACGAGCAGTACTTC.

This clonotype came up many times. The chain carries TRBV6-6 and TRBJ2-1; D is perhaps TRBD1 (6 bases). Germline lookup yields CDR1 MNHNY and CDR2 SVGAGI (reference sequence). The CDR3 covers 14 residues. The V and J ends lost 1 base and 5 bases respectively, with 9 bases between them. The CDR3 loop is CASSYWGQHNEQFF. CDR3 bases: TGTGCCAGCAGTTACTGGGGGCAACACAATGAGCAGTTCTTC.

This clonotype was counted only a few times. The chain is built from TRBV19 and TRBJ2-7; 8 bases fit TRBD1. CDR1 is LNHDA and CDR2 is SQIVND in the germline V gene (reference sequence). The CDR3 is 15 amino acids. V shed 5 bases, J shed 4 bases, and the junction held 10 bases outside the gene matches. CDR3 sequence: CASSSPGDRKYEQYF. CDR3 bases: TGTGCCAGTAGTTCCCCCGGGGACAGGAAATACGAGCAGTACTTC.

This clonotype was observed many times. V and J are TRBV28 and TRBJ1-5; the match to TRBD1 covers 7 bases. The CDR3 covers 18 residues. V lost 1 base to trimming and J lost 2 bases; unmatched junction nucleotides: 11. Germline V gives CDR1 MDHEN, CDR2 SYDVKM. The CDR3 region is CASSLSGTQGGRNQPQHF. DNA of the CDR3: TGTGCCAGCAGTTTATCCGGGACTCAGGGGGGCCGCAATCAGCCCCAGCATTTT.

The J gene is TRBJ1-1, the V gene TRBV6-1; D might be TRBD1 (5 bases). V was shortened by 6 bases and J by 2 bases, with 10 bases between the two germline ends. The germline gives CDR1 MNHNS, CDR2 SASEGT. This CDR3 contains 13 residues. The CDR3 spells CASRRGKNTEAFF. Written as DNA, the CDR3 is TGTGCCAGCAGACGGGGCAAAAACACTGAAGCTTTCTTT.

DNA for the CDR3: TGTGCCAGCAGTTCCCTGGGACTGGATAAAAACATTCAGTACTTC. Translated, it gives CASSSLGLDKNIQYF. The chain joins TRBV6-2 or TRBV6-3 to TRBJ2-4; tentative D call: TRBD2 (6 bases). CDR1 is MNHEY and CDR2 is SVGEGT in the germline V gene. V was clipped by 4 bases and J by 4 bases, with 14 bases between them. The CDR3 is made up of 15 amino acids.

This clonotype was detected only a few times. The chain employs TRBV4-3 and TRBJ2-7; D is ambiguous. Trimming cost V 0 bases and J 6 bases, with 9 bases left between them. The CDR3 is 13 residues long. Germline V lookup: CDR1 LGHNA, CDR2 YSLEER. In DNA form, the CDR3 reads TGCGCCAGCAGCCAAGATTACCCCAGCGAGCAGTACTTC. Its translation: CASSQDYPSEQYF.